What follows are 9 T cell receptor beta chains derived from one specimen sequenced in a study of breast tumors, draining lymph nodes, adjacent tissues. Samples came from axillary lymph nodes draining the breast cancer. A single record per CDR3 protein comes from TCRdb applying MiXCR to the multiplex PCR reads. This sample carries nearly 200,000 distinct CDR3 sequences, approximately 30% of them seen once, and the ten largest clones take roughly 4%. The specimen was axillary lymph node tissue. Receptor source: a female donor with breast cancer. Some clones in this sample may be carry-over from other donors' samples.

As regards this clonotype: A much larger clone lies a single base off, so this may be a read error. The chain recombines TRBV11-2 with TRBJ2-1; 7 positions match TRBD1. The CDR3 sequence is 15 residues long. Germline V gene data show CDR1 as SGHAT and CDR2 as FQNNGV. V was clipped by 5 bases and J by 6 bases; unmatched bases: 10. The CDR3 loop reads CASSQATGPGNEQFF. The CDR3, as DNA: TGTGCCAGCAGCCAGGCGACAGGGCCAGGCAATGAGCAGTTCTTC.

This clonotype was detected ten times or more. The DNA of the CDR3 is TGTGCCATCTGGGCAGGGAAAGAGACCCAGTACTTC. Amino acids: CAIWAGKETQYF. V gene TRBV10-3 combines with J gene TRBJ2-5; TRBD1 might be the D (5 bases). The germline V and J ends were trimmed by 8 bases and 3 bases, with 10 bases remaining between them. The CDR3 covers 12 residues. Germline-derived CDR1 and CDR2 are ENHRY and SYGVKD.

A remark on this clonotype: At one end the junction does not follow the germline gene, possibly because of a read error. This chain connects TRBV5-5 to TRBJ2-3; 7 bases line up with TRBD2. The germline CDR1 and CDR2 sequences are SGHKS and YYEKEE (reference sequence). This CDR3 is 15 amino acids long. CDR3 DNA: TGCGCCAGCAGCCAAGAGGCGGGGGGCACAGATACGCAGTATTTT. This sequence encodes CASSQEAGGTDTQYF.

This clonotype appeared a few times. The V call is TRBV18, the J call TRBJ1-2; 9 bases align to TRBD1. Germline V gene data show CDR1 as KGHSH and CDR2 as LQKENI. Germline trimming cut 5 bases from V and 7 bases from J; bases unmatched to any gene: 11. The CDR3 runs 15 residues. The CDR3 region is CASSSGTGNLVGYTF. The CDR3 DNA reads TGTGCCAGCTCATCCGGGACAGGGAACCTTGTTGGCTACACCTTC.

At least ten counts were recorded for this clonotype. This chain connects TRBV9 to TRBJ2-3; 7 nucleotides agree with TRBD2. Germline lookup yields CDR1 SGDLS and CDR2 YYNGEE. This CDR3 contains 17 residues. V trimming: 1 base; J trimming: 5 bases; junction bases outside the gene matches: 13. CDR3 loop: CASSVSPGTTVGDTQYF. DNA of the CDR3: TGTGCCAGCAGCGTAAGCCCCGGGACTACTGTGGGAGATACGCAGTATTTT.

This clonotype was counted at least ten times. The CDR3 DNA reads as TGCGCCAGCAGCCAAGACAGGGCTCAAGAGACCCAGTACTTC. Its translation is CASSQDRAQETQYF. The V and J genes are TRBV4-1 and TRBJ2-5, with TRBD1 as a possible D gene (5 bases). V lost 0 bases, J lost 2 bases, and 7 bases lay in between. Germline V gene sequence: CDR1 MGHRA, CDR2 YSYEKL. The CDR3 covers 14 residues.

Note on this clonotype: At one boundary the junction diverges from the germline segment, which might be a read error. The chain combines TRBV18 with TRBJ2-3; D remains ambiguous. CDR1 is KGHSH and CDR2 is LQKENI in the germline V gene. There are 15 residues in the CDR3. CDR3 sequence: CASSPSVTGTDAQYF. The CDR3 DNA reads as TGTGCCAGCTCACCAAGCGTTACCGGCACAGATGCGCAGTATTTT.

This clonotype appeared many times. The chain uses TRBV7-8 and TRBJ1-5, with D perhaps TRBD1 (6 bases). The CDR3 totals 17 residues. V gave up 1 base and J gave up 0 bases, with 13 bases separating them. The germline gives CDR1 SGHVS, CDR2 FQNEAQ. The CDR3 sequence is CASSLEGGLDSNQPQHF. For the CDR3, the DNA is TGTGCCAGCAGCTTAGAGGGGGGGTTGGATAGCAATCAGCCCCAGCATTTT.

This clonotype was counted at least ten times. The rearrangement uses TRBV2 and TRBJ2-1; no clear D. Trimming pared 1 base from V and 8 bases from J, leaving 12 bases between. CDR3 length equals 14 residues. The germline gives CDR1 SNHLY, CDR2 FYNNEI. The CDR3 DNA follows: TGTGCCAGCAGTGAAGACACCCTCTTCTATGAGCAGTTCTTC. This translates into CASSEDTLFYEQFF.